The TCR beta chain under discussion was sequenced for a study of shared clonotypes between healthy human individuals (dated by TCRdb to about 2020). Background for the entire study: The cohort included a few men and a couple of women between 18 and 49 years of age. Between about 0.9 and 8.9 billion PBMCs per donor were obtained by leukapheresis. To increase sequencing depth and limit assay-specific biases, TCR repertoire library preparation and sequencing were carried out by different laboratories using diverse techniques. Blood TCR repertoires of four to six healthy adults were deeply sequenced to estimate repertoire size and the extent of clonotype sharing between individuals. For each donor, three plates each were used for CD4 naive and CD4 memory, two plates were used for CD8 naive, and one plate was used for CD8 memory.

Via the germline V gene (reference sequence), CDR1 is LNHDA and CDR2 SQIVND. Trimming costs V 3 bases and J 0 bases, and their ends lie 11 bases apart. Taken from cysteine to phenylalanine, the CDR3 has 15 residues. Of all the DNA, just the CDR3 is kept, 45 bases in frame from base 1. On the study overall, not on this receptor specifically: Sampling was limited to blood, and TCR repertoires in tissue likely differ from TCR repertoires in blood. Incomplete sequencing was indicated by rarefaction of sorted-subset datasets, despite the large sequencing depth. Because the study included only a small number of donors, the genetic and exposure-history diversity represented was limited. Based on pairwise subsampling, the degree of clonotype sharing among donors was expected to be affected by sequencing depth. Across a few donors, around 5% of naive CD4, 3% to 4% of naive CD8, around 2.1% of memory CD4, and approximately 0.4% of memory CD8 clonotypes were shared. Naive subsets generally had larger estimated clonotype richness than memory subsets did. Compared with non-shared clonotypes, clonotypes shared by all four sorted-subset donors had higher generation probabilities.

Using the deep immunoSEQ assay, multiplex PCR amplified TCR CDR3 regions from genomic DNA. For each cell subset, the extracted genomic DNA was distributed evenly across all wells of several immunoSEQ 96-well plates, and each plate served as one replicate. For sorted subsets, each replicate PCR was loaded with roughly 200 ng genomic DNA, equivalent to 25,000 to 30,000 T cell genomes. Purified libraries were measured with a Qubit 3.0 fluorometer, size-checked on a Bioanalyzer 2100, and measured again with the KAPA Library Quantification kit. Every immunoSEQ 96-well plate was sequenced on a dedicated single-read 150-cycle Illumina NextSeq 550 flow cell. The paper's processing steps were these. Because the immunoSEQ output held only junctional sequences and lacked quality scores, the filtering could not match the filtering applied to full-length reads. To assign V/J genes and CDR3, sequences were annotated against IMGT germline references using PyIR, a Python wrapper for IgBLAST v1.9. Reads were removed for weak V/J assignments (E-value above 1e-6), missing CDR3, stop codons, out-of-frame junctions, or ambiguous translated residues. A V3J clonotype was defined by an identical inferred V gene, J gene, and CDR3 amino acid sequence. Percentage overlap between repertoires was computed as shared unique clonotypes divided by the size of the smaller repertoire. Repertoire richness was assessed with RTK rarefaction, the Chao1 estimator, and Recon v2.1 estimates of unobserved clonotypes. For all TCRbeta clonotypes obtained by the gDNA method from four donors, generation probabilities were computed with OLGA. Entries here come from immuneACCESS through TCRdb and include only in-frame sequences with V and J called. Some clones fail to appear in such tables; in the studies checked, an unresolved V gene covers under half of the shortfall, and the cause of the remainder is unknown. That table supplies the V and J calls and clone size; D and trimming were determined from the DNA. In this sample the table shows more than 550,000 clones, roughly nine tenths of which occur a single time. 20% to 25% of the sample is in the top ten clones.

Notes on this clone: Its antigen has not been determined. Per-nucleotide qualities are absent, and no much larger clonotype sits a single base away.

CD8 naive samples were obtained by positive selection for CCR7 among CD45RO-negative cells, yielding a CD45RA+CCR7+ population from which TemRA cells were excluded. Donors were healthy HIV-negative adults with no recently reported acute infections or vaccinations. Only Caucasian adults living in Nashville, Tennessee, USA were represented among the donors. After blood collection by leukapheresis, PBMCs were isolated using Ficoll-Histopaque density gradient centrifugation and then cryopreserved in the vapor phase of liquid nitrogen. Purity and quantity of every magnetically sorted T cell population were checked by analytical flow cytometry. Each sorted fraction had its genomic DNA isolated and then quantified by UV absorbance on a Nanodrop 2000c.

The chain employs TRBV19 and TRBJ1-1; the D gene lacks a confident call. Sample: naive CD8+ T cells sorted from blood. The meaning of the sample's cell subset or site label: CD45RA+CCR7+. This clonotype originated in a man under 40 in good health. The DNA sequence reads TGTGCCAGTAGTATTCCCGGCAGTATGAACACTGAAGCTTTCTTT. The resulting protein is CASSIPGSMNTEAFF.